This TCR beta chain was sequenced in a study of T cells in Graves' hyperthyroidism and ophthalmopathy. The source material, RNA transcripts, was used to amplify TCR beta CDR3 regions. When the TCR CDR3 underwent first-round RT-PCR, the HTBI primer set was used. A single record per CDR3 protein comes from TCRdb applying MiXCR to the multiplex PCR reads. The sample records 530,000 or so distinct CDR3 sequences, roughly 15% being singletons. Per germline, CDR1 SGHDT and CDR2 YYEEEE. CDR3 size: 17 residues. V lost 0 bases and J 1 base, leaving 16 bases between the germline ends. Diagnosis relied on clinical symptoms, serum thyroxine and TRAb, thyroid ultrasound and orbital computed tomography. Source material for PBMCs was about 11 ml fresh peripheral blood. This clonotype was observed at least ten times.

The source is a woman between 18 and 29 years old with Graves' ophthalmopathy. Sequencing was performed on blood. The gene calls are TRBV5-6 and TRBJ2-5, with D perhaps TRBD1 (5 bases). The CDR3 coding sequence is TGTGCCAGCAGCTTGGCCGAACAGGTATCTTTCCAAGAGACCCAGTACTTC. This encodes CASSLAEQVSFQETQYF. The complete variable domain, with remaining parts taken from reference TRBV5-6 and TRBJ2-5, reads DAGVTQSPTHLIKTRGQQVTLRCSPKSGHDTVSWYQQALGQGPQFIFQYYEEEERQRGNFPDRFSGHQFPNYSSELNVNALLLGDSALYLCASSLAEQVSFQETQYFGPGTRLLVL.